The rows below give T cell receptor beta chains drawn from one sample of a study of cytomegalovirus exposure and HLA in healthy donors. Profiled with immunoSEQ multiplex PCR; TCRdb holds only in-frame clones, not every one. The sample shows over 150,000 clones, approximately 82% of them seen only once. The sample was PBMCs. The receptors were sampled from a woman under 40 in good health and CMV-seronegative. Both conserved end residues are part of each CDR3. A D gene is named only where the DNA matches it firmly. Rows give clone size only sometimes, using once, few, many, or a class for an expanded clone.

CDR3 | DNA | J | V | size | D
CASSLGGRGYRNQPQHF | TGTGCCAGCAGCTTAGGGGGGAGGGGGTACCGCAATCAGCCCCAGCATTTT | TRBJ1-5 | TRBV13 | NA | NA
CASSLRRDEQYF | TGTGCCAGCAGCTTGAGGAGGGACGAGCAGTACTTC | TRBJ2-7 | TRBV5-6 | few | NA
CASSLDRRNSYEQYF | TGTGCCAGCAGTCTAGACAGGCGAAACTCCTACGAGCAGTACTTC | TRBJ2-7 | TRBV6-1 | NA | NA
CASSTGGANEQFF | TGTGCCAGCAGCACCGGGGGTGCCAATGAGCAGTTCTTC | TRBJ2-1 | TRBV5-4 | once | NA
CASASPRQTLHF | TGTGCCAGCGCATCCCCTCGACAGACCCTCCACTTT | TRBJ1-6 | TRBV5-5 | few | NA
CASSWSGGVTGELFF | TGTGCCAGCAGTTGGAGCGGGGGGGTAACCGGGGAGCTGTTTTTT | TRBJ2-2 | TRBV27 | few | TRBD2
CASSWEWTGEQFF | TGTGCCAGCAGCTGGGAGTGGACAGGAGAGCAGTTCTTC | TRBJ2-1 | TRBV5-8 | NA | TRBD1
CASSARAPGELFF | TGTGCCAGCAGCGCACGAGCCCCCGGGGAGCTGTTTTTT | TRBJ2-2 | TRBV7-2 | NA | NA
CSAGRDRSYEQYF | TGCAGCGCCGGTAGGGACAGGTCCTACGAGCAGTACTTC | TRBJ2-7 | TRBV29-1 | NA | TRBD1
CASSLGAGPTLNTEAFF | TGTGCCAGCAGCTTAGGGGCGGGTCCTACGTTGAACACTGAAGCTTTCTTT | TRBJ1-1 | TRBV7-9 | once | NA
CASCPRGSGTEAFF | TGTGCCAGCTGTCCAAGGGGGTCGGGTACTGAAGCTTTCTTT | TRBJ1-1 | TRBV6-6 | NA | NA
CASSRTGGADTQYF | TGTGCCAGCAGCCGCACAGGGGGCGCGGATACGCAGTATTTT | TRBJ2-3 | TRBV11-2 | NA | TRBD1
CASSLGTSASETQYF | TGCGCCAGCAGCTTGGGGACTAGCGCATCAGAGACCCAGTACTTC | TRBJ2-5 | TRBV5-1 | NA | TRBD2
CASSLAGEAYEQYF | TGCGCCAGCAGCCTAGCGGGAGAGGCCTACGAGCAGTACTTC | TRBJ2-7 | TRBV5-1 | NA | TRBD2
CASSVEGLDSNEQFF | TGTGCCAGCAGCGTAGAGGGACTAGACTCCAATGAGCAGTTCTTC | TRBJ2-1 | TRBV9 | NA | TRBD2